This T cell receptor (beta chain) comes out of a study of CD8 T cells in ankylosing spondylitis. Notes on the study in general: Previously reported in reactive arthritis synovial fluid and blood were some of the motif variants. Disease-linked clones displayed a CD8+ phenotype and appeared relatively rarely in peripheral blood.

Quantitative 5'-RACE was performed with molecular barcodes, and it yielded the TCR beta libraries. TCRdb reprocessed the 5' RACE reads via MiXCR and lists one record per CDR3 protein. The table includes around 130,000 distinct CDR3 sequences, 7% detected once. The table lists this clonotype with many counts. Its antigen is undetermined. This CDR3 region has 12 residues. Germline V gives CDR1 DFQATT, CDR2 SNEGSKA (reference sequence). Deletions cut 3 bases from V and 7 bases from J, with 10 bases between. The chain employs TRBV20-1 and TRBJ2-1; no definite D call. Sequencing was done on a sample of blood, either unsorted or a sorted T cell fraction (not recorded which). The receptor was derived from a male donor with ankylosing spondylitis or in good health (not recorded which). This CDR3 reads CSARTGPNEQFF. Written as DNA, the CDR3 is TGCAGTGCTAGGACCGGGCCGAATGAGCAGTTCTTC.